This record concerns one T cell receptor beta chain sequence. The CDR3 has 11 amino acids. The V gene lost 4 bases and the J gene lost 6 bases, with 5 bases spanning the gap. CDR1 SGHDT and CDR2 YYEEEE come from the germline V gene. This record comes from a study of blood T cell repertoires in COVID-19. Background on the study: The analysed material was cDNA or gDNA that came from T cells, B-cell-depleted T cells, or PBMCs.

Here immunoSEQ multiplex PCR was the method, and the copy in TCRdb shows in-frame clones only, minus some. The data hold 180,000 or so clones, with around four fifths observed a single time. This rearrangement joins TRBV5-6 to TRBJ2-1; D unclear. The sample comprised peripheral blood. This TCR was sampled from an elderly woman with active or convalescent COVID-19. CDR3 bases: TGTGCCAGCAGCCTTAGCAATGAGCAGTTCTTC. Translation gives CASSLSNEQFF.